This TCR beta chain was identified in a study of T-cell memory formation after mild COVID-19. The length of the CDR3 is 15 residues. Germline loops: CDR1 SGHAT, CDR2 FQNNGV. V lost 6 bases to trimming and J lost 6 bases; unmatched junction nucleotides: 11. 5'RACE primed at constant segments yielded TCR alpha and TCR beta cDNA libraries bearing sample barcodes and UMIs. TCRdb redid the calling of the 5' RACE reads with MiXCR, one entry per CDR3 protein. The sample carries roughly 120,000 distinct CDR3 sequences, about 16% recorded once. At least ten counts were recorded for this clonotype. This clonotype was sampled from an adult woman who had mild COVID-19 (a few samples of this study predate the infection). Cell type and time point are not known. Material: PBMCs or a T cell subset sorted from them (not recorded which). The J gene is TRBJ2-3, the V gene TRBV11-2; the match to TRBD2 covers 8 bases. The CDR3 DNA reads TGTGCCAGCAGTTCTCGGGGGGGCAGCTCTGATACGCAGTATTTT. Encoded protein: CASSSRGGSSDTQYF.